This T cell receptor (beta chain) was documented in a study of cytomegalovirus exposure and HLA in healthy donors. Study in general: For the approximately 390 genotyped donors, about 79% fell within the Caucasian-associated ancestry cluster. Study-level points and caveats: Most CMV-associated TCR beta chains appeared HLA-restricted in a later analysis. Earlier analysis found most TCR beta V segments productive about 87% or about 30% of the time.

Trimming removed 6 bases from V and 2 bases from J; junction bases left unmatched: 10. This CDR3 comprises 16 residues. Looked up from germline, CDR1 is SGHTA and CDR2 is FQGNSA. About this clone: Its antigen is not identified.

Both 60 Vbeta primers and 13 Jbeta primers went into the PCR. Sequencing was performed with immunoSEQ multiplex PCR; in TCRdb, only in-frame clones are kept and a portion is missing. Here the sample spans some 130,000 clones, roughly 83% being singletons. V usage is TRBV7-2 and J usage is TRBJ1-3, with 7 bases aligning to TRBD1. This receptor was obtained from a girl aged 2-9 years in good health and CMV-seronegative. Sequencing was done on a sample of PBMCs. The chain's CDR3 is CASRDFSTGTGNTIYF. CDR3 DNA sequence: TGTGCCAGCAGAGATTTTTCGACAGGGACTGGAAACACCATATATTTT.